The T cell receptor (beta chain) described here comes from a study of early T cells in non-severe SARS-CoV-2 infection. Overall study: Bulk RNA from unsorted whole blood was sequenced; chains were unpaired.

V was pared by 4 bases and J by 3 bases, with 4 bases between. CDR1 is SGHNT and CDR2 is YYREEE in the germline V gene (reference sequence). There are 11 residues in the CDR3. cDNA molecules, individually, were tagged with unique molecular identifiers. Each CDR3 protein is one row after TCRdb ran MiXCR on the 5' RACE reads. The sample consists of about 69,000 distinct CDR3 sequences, 9.5% of them appearing once. Broader study findings: Sequences matched to VDJdb favored anti-spike CD8 responses, while private and CD4 specificities were missed.

This clonotype was seen a few times. Its antigen is undetermined. Sequenced input: whole blood. This rearrangement joins TRBV5-4 to TRBJ2-5, with D hard to call. This receptor was obtained from an adult who was a healthcare worker with PCR-confirmed SARS-CoV-2 infection or an uninfected control (not recorded which). CDR3 sequence: CASSREETQYF. DNA of the CDR3: TGTGCCAGCAGCCGAGAAGAGACCCAGTACTTC.